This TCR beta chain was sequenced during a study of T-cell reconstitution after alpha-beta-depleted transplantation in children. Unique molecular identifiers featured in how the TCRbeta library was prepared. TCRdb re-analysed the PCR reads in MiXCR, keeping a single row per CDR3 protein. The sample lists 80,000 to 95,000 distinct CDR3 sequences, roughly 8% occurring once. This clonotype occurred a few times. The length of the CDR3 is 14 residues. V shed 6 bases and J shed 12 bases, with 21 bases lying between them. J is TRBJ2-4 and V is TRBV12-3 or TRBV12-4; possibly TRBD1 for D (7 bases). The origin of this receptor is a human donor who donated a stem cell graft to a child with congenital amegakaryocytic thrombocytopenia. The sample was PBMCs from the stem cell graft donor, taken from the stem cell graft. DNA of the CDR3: TGTGCCAGCAGCCCATGGGGCTCAGGGGGAGGTCAGTACTTC. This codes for CASSPWGSGGGQYF.